A single sample is the source of the 14 T cell receptor beta chains below, sequenced in a study of shared clonotypes between healthy human individuals. The method was immunoSEQ multiplex PCR; TCRdb's version includes in-frame clones alone and lacks a portion of them. The sample shows about 490,000 clones, about 84% of them seen only once. The material sequenced was PBMCs. The receptors were gathered from a middle-aged woman in good health. Some clones in this sample may be carry-over from other donors' samples.

In DNA, the CDR3 is TGTGCCAGCAGCCCCACTAGCGGGAAGGCAGATACGCAGTATTTT. The encoded protein is CASSPTSGKADTQYF. The V call is TRBV7-3, the J call TRBJ2-3; 10 nucleotides align to TRBD2. J lost 4 bases, V lost 5 bases, and 6 bases had no gene match. Germline V gene data show CDR1 as SGHTA and CDR2 as FQGTGA. This CDR3 is built from 15 residues. The whole variable domain, remainder taken from reference TRBV7-3 and TRBJ2-3, is GAGVSQTPSNKVTEKGKYVELRCDPISGHTALYWYRQSLGQGPEFLIYFQGTGAADDSGLPNDRFFAVRPEGSVSTLKIQRTERGDSAVYLCASSPTSGKADTQYFGPGTRLTVL.

This clone was detected only once. This may arise from a read error, as a much more abundant clone is one base away. Other DNA sequences within the sample encode an identical CDR3. The V call is TRBV5-1, the J call TRBJ2-7; TRBD2 matches 13 bases. The CDR3 spans 14 residues. Trimming cost V 4 bases and J 3 bases; bases outside gene matches: 1. From germline, CDR1 is SGHRS and CDR2 YFSETQ. The CDR3 nucleotides read TGCGCCAGCAGCAGGACTAGCGGGAGCTACGAGCAGTACTTC. Amino acids: CASSRTSGSYEQYF. Full variable domain (outside the CDR3, taken from reference TRBV5-1 and TRBJ2-7): KAGVTQTPRYLIKTRGQQVTLSCSPISGHRSVSWYQQTPGQGLQFLFEYFSETQRNKGNFPGRFSGRQFSNSRSEMNVSTLELGDSALYLCASSRTSGSYEQYFGPGTRLTVT.

This clone was counted between two and nine times. CDR3 bases: TGTGCCAGCAGCCTACGGACAGGGTACTACGAGCAGTACTTC. Translating it yields CASSLRTGYYEQYF. This rearrangement joins TRBV11-2 to TRBJ2-7; 8 positions agree with TRBD1. After removal of 5 bases from V and 3 bases from J, the junction contained 6 bases not matched to a gene. The germline CDR1 and CDR2 sequences are SGHAT and FQNNGV. The CDR3 extends over 14 amino acids.

The V gene is TRBV15, the J gene TRBJ1-1; possibly TRBD1 for D (5 bases). The germline V gene encodes CDR1 LNHNV and CDR2 YYDKDF (reference sequence). The CDR3 spans 15 residues. The V end was cut by 1 base, the J end by 5 bases, with 14 bases between. The CDR3 coding sequence is TGTGCCACCAGCAGAGGAGGGGCGGAGGGGACTGAAGCTTTCTTT. Protein: CATSRGGAEGTEAFF.

The chain is built from TRBV19 and TRBJ1-4; a possible D gene is TRBD1 (5 bases). The CDR3 has 15 residues. V gave up 4 bases and J gave up 6 bases, with 15 bases separating them. Germline lookup yields CDR1 LNHDA and CDR2 SQIVND (reference sequence). The CDR3 region is CASSTPEQGDEKLFF. CDR3 DNA sequence: TGTGCCAGTAGTACCCCCGAGCAGGGAGATGAAAAACTGTTTTTT.

This clone appeared a few times. The V and J genes are TRBV15 and TRBJ2-7, with D unclear. CDR3 size: 13 residues. Germline V gene sequence: CDR1 LNHNV, CDR2 YYDKDF (reference sequence). V gave up 3 bases and J gave up 0 bases, with 6 bases separating them. CDR3 coding DNA: TGTGCCACCAGCAGGGGCAGCTCCTACGAGCAGTACTTC. Its translation is CATSRGSSYEQYF.

This chain uses TRBV2 with TRBJ2-3; D is tentatively TRBD1 or TRBD2 (5 bases each). Germline CDR1 SNHLY, CDR2 FYNNEI. The V gene lost 6 bases and the J gene lost 10 bases, with 29 bases spanning the gap. There are 17 residues in the CDR3. CDR3 DNA: TGTGCCAGCAGCCTTGGGGGTCTTGGGGGTGGCGCGGATGCGCAGTATTTT. It encodes CASSLGGLGGGADAQYF.

The chain joins TRBV10-3 to TRBJ2-5; 13 nucleotides agree with TRBD2. The V gene end was trimmed by 6 bases and the J gene end by 0 bases; junction bases not matched to a gene: 19. CDR1 and CDR2 from the germline V gene are ENHRY and SYGVKD. This CDR3 has 21 residues. This CDR3 reads CAISASRGTSGIWAYQETQYF. The CDR3 nucleotides are TGTGCCATCAGCGCGTCGAGGGGGACTAGCGGGATATGGGCGTACCAAGAGACCCAGTACTTC.

This clone occurred a few times. The chain links TRBV19 to TRBJ2-2; D is ambiguous. The germline CDR1 and CDR2 sequences are LNHDA and SQIVND (reference sequence). The CDR3 extends over 12 amino acids. Trimming shortened V by 4 bases and J by 6 bases, and 6 bases separated the two germline ends. CDR3 nucleotides: TGTGCCAGTAGTAGGGCTTCCGGGGAGCTGTTTTTT. Residues: CASSRASGELFF.

The chain couples TRBV18 to TRBJ2-7; D is perhaps TRBD2 (6 bases). The V gene lost 4 bases and the J gene lost 5 bases, with 12 bases spanning the gap. The CDR3 spans 13 residues. Germline CDR1 and CDR2: KGHSH and LQKENI. The CDR3 bases are TGTGCCAGCTCACGCGGGACCAGGGACGAGCAGTACTTC. Translating it yields CASSRGTRDEQYF. Supplemented by reference TRBV18 and TRBJ2-7, the full variable domain reads NAGVMQNPRHLVRRRGQEARLRCSPMKGHSHVYWYRQLPEEGLKFMVYLQKENIIDESGMPKERFSAEFPKEGPSILRIQQVVRGDSAAYFCASSRGTRDEQYFGPGTRLTVT.

This clone occurred a few times. The chain carries TRBV6-1 and TRBJ2-7; tentative D call: TRBD1 (6 bases). The germline gives CDR1 MNHNS, CDR2 SASEGT. The CDR3 totals 12 residues. V was clipped by 11 bases and J by 0 bases, with 11 bases between them. In nucleotides, the CDR3 is TGTGCCGTCTGGGACAACTCCTACGAGCAGTACTTC. Amino acid sequence: CAVWDNSYEQYF.

V and J are TRBV10-3 and TRBJ2-3; perhaps D is TRBD1 or TRBD2 (7 bases each). Trimming took 6 bases from V and 6 from J, leaving 16 bases between them. The CDR3 spans 14 residues. The germline V gene encodes CDR1 ENHRY and CDR2 SYGVKD. The CDR3 loop is CAISVQGGTDTQYF. As DNA, the CDR3 is TGTGCCATCAGCGTGCAGGGGGGGACGGATACGCAGTATTTT.

The J gene is TRBJ2-3, the V gene TRBV10-3; the match to TRBD2 covers 13 bases. There are 14 residues in the CDR3. Looked up from germline, CDR1 is ENHRY and CDR2 is SYGVKD. Unmatched junction bases numbered 3, after V lost 8 bases and J lost 4 bases. The chain's CDR3 is CAIRTSGSADTQYF. The CDR3, as DNA: TGTGCCATCCGGACTAGCGGGAGCGCAGATACGCAGTATTTT.

V is TRBV4-2 and J is TRBJ2-5, with D possibly TRBD1 on 6 matching bases. The CDR3 has 18 residues. Germline CDR1 is LGHNA and CDR2 is YNFKEQ. The V and J ends lost 4 bases and 1 base respectively, with 22 bases between them. The CDR3 DNA sequence: TGTGCCAGCAGCCCTCTTTCTACAGGGAGAGGCCCCCAAGAGACCCAGTACTTC. It yields the protein CASSPLSTGRGPQETQYF.